The T cell receptor (beta chain) under discussion was sequenced for a study of CD8+ T cells in alopecia areata. Points from the study as a whole: Scalp clonality and expanded CD8+ clones among the top 100 showed significant decreases with tofacitinib. With tofacitinib ongoing, many expanded lesional clones persisted in both scalp and blood.

The treatment here: oral pan-JAK inhibitor, 5-10 mg twice daily. Following RNA extraction, reverse transcription yielded cDNA that acted as the sequencing template. Profiled with immunoSEQ multiplex PCR; TCRdb holds only in-frame clones, not every one. The sample includes 150,000 to 200,000 clones, approximately 67% of them seen just once. Remarks on this clone: Its antigen is still unknown.

Germline V gene sequence: CDR1 SGDLS, CDR2 YYNGEE. The CDR3 contains 18 residues. The J segment lost 3 bases and the V segment lost 4 bases, leaving 13 bases of the junction unmatched. The chain recombines TRBV9 with TRBJ2-2, with 9 bases matching TRBD1. The TCR sequence derives from a human donor with alopecia areata. The specimen comprised CD4+ T cells sorted from blood, sampled between weeks 49 and 50, from a patient treated with tofacitinib. Here the CDR3 DNA reads TGTGCCAGCAGCAACCTTAAGTTGGGACAGGGCTACACCGGGGAGCTGTTTTTT. It translates to CASSNLKLGQGYTGELFF.